Presented here are 2 T cell receptor beta chains from one specimen sequenced in a study of CD8 T cells in ankylosing spondylitis. TCRdb called the 5' RACE reads again in MiXCR, with one record for every CDR3 protein. The table shows under 200,000 distinct CDR3 sequences, with roughly 10% occurring only once. The sequencing sample was made of blood, either unsorted or a sorted T cell fraction (not recorded which). The receptor set was obtained from a female donor with ankylosing spondylitis or in good health (not recorded which).

This clonotype has ten or more counts. The rearrangement links TRBV7-9 to TRBJ2-3, with 11 bases lining up with TRBD2. V was clipped by 5 bases and J by 6 bases; unmatched bases: 7. CDR1 and CDR2 from the germline V gene are SEHNR and FQNEAQ (reference sequence). This CDR3 has 15 amino acids. The chain's CDR3 is CASSLMTSGTDTQYF. Written as DNA, the CDR3 is TGTGCCAGCAGCCTTATGACTAGCGGGACTGATACGCAGTATTTT.

As for this clonotype: A junction end diverges from the germline sequence, so it may reflect a read error. This rearrangement joins TRBV5-8 to TRBJ2-7; no clear D. This CDR3 region has 13 residues. CDR1 SGHTS and CDR2 YDEGEE come from the germline V gene. CDR3 DNA: TGTGCCATCAGCTCTGGGATCCTCTGCGAGCAGTACTTC. Its protein product is CAISSGILCEQYF.